Listed here are 28 T cell receptor beta chains from one sample, sequenced in a study of shared T cell receptors in the human thymus. Sequencing used immunoSEQ multiplex PCR; TCRdb keeps in-frame clones, though not all of them. The data hold about 660,000 clones, with around 87% observed a single time. These data were likewise used in another study, on human thymus T cells.

The sample was thymocytes. These receptors were obtained from a boy in the first two years of life with a congenital heart defect.

The count of this clone is one. V gene TRBV4-3 combines with J gene TRBJ2-5; possibly TRBD2 for D (5 bases). Germline CDR1 reads LGHNA; CDR2 reads YSLEER. V lost 2 bases to trimming and J lost 10 bases, with 14 bases between them. The CDR3 loop spans 13 amino acids. CDR3 DNA sequence: TGCGCCAGCAGCCAATTCCAGCCCGGGGACCAGTACTTC. Its protein product is CASSQFQPGDQYF.

The rearrangement links TRBV18 to TRBJ2-7; D gene uncertain. Germline CDR1 reads KGHSH; CDR2 reads LQKENI. V was cut by 11 bases and J by 4 bases, with 12 bases left in between. This CDR3 contains 11 residues. CDR3 protein: CAGPPLYEQYF. The DNA for the CDR3 is TGTGCCGGTCCCCCACTTTACGAGCAGTACTTC.

The rearrangement joins TRBV7-2 to TRBJ2-5, with 12 nucleotides matching TRBD2. CDR1 and CDR2 (germline): SGHTA, FQGNSA. The CDR3 extends over 19 amino acids. Trimming took 0 bases from V and 2 from J; bases not matched to a gene: 10. CDR3 coding DNA: TGTGCCAGCAGCTTAGCGAAGACTAGCGGGAGAGGGGAACAAGAGACCCAGTACTTC. Translating gives CASSLAKTSGRGEQETQYF.

The chain recombines TRBV4-3 with TRBJ1-1, with 10 bases fitting TRBD1. CDR3 length: 17 amino acids. Unmatched junction bases numbered 4, after V lost 0 bases and J lost 0 bases. Germline CDR1 reads LGHNA; CDR2 reads YSLEER. The CDR3 loop is CASSQDSGTGVNTEAFF. CDR3 DNA sequence: TGCGCCAGCAGCCAAGATTCAGGGACAGGGGTGAACACTGAAGCTTTCTTT.

The chain carries TRBV7-8 and TRBJ2-1; D gene uncertain. Germline CDR1 is SGHVS and CDR2 is FQNEAQ. The V gene lost 4 bases and the J gene lost 14 bases, with 12 bases spanning the gap. The CDR3 is 11 amino acids. Here the CDR3 DNA reads TGTGCCAGCAGCTCGAGAGGCGGTGAGTTCTTC. As protein: CASSSRGGEFF.

The chain recombines TRBV19 with TRBJ1-5, with a tentative D call TRBD1 (5 bases). Trimming cost V 6 bases and J 5 bases, with 8 bases left between them. The CDR3 consists of 12 residues. Germline CDR1 reads LNHDA; CDR2 reads SQIVND (reference sequence). The CDR3 region is CASSPGDQPQHF. The CDR3, as DNA: TGTGCCAGTAGCCCGGGGGATCAGCCCCAGCATTTT.

This clone was recorded once. The chain joins TRBV5-6 to TRBJ2-2; a possible D gene is TRBD1 (5 bases). V was shortened by 1 base and J by 0 bases, with 16 bases between the two germline ends. The CDR3 runs 18 residues. From germline, CDR1 is SGHDT and CDR2 YYEEEE. The CDR3 region has the DNA TGTGCCAGCAGCTTGACAGGCCCGCGACACTCGAACACCGGGGAGCTGTTTTTT. This encodes CASSLTGPRHSNTGELFF.

The V call is TRBV5-1, the J call TRBJ2-7; possibly TRBD2 for D (6 bases). V lost 4 bases and J 1 base, leaving 15 bases between the germline ends. Looked up from germline, CDR1 is SGHRS and CDR2 is YFSETQ. The CDR3 extends over 15 amino acids. CDR3 loop: CASSPTRDLSYEQYF. The DNA of the CDR3 is TGCGCCAGCAGCCCGACCCGGGACTTGTCCTACGAGCAGTACTTC.

The chain carries TRBV5-1 and TRBJ2-7; possibly TRBD1 for D (5 bases). V dropped 6 bases and J dropped 0 bases, with 28 bases sitting between them. The germline CDR1 and CDR2 sequences are SGHRS and YFSETQ. The CDR3 is 19 amino acids. CDR3 residues: CASNPIGSKGADVSYEQYF. For the CDR3, the DNA is TGCGCCAGCAACCCCATCGGGTCAAAAGGGGCCGACGTCTCCTACGAGCAGTACTTC. Drawing the rest from reference TRBV5-1 and TRBJ2-7, the complete variable domain is KAGVTQTPRYLIKTRGQQVTLSCSPISGHRSVSWYQQTPGQGLQFLFEYFSETQRNKGNFPGRFSGRQFSNSRSEMNVSTLELGDSALYLCASNPIGSKGADVSYEQYFGPGTRLTVT.

A word on this clone: The germline gene is not matched at one end of the junction; a read error may be the cause. This sequence joins TRBV20-1 and TRBJ1-2; perhaps TRBD1 as D (5 bases). CDR1 DFQATT and CDR2 SNEGSKA come from the germline V gene (reference sequence). This CDR3 has 9 amino acids. DNA for the CDR3: TGCAGTGCTAGAAACCGGGGGGCCTTC. Translation: CSARNRGAF.

The rearrangement joins TRBV11-2 to TRBJ1-1; no clear D gene. Germline lookup yields CDR1 SGHAT and CDR2 FQNNGV. The CDR3 spans 13 residues. The V gene lost 10 bases and the J gene lost 2 bases, with 14 bases spanning the gap. DNA for the CDR3: TGTGCCACGGCCAGGCAGGCAAACACTGAAGCTTTCTTT. Protein product: CATARQANTEAFF.

The chain combines TRBV27 with TRBJ2-6; 7 bases map to TRBD1. Germline V gene data show CDR1 as MNHEY and CDR2 as SMNVEV (reference sequence). The CDR3 has 19 residues. Trimming cost V 5 bases and J 1 base; bases outside gene matches: 14. The CDR3 loop reads CASSPVDRAPTSGANVLTF. CDR3 DNA: TGTGCCAGCAGTCCAGTCGACAGGGCACCTACTTCTGGGGCCAACGTCCTGACTTTC.

V usage is TRBV7-2 and J usage is TRBJ2-1; D remains unclear. The germline V gene has CDR1 SGHTA and CDR2 FQGNSA. Between the trimmed V and J ends, which lost 5 bases and 15 bases, there was a span of 8 bases. This CDR3 region has 9 residues. CDR3: CASSPPPFF. CDR3 coding DNA: TGTGCCAGCAGCCCTCCCCCGTTCTTC.

This clone was seen a single time. V and J are TRBV4-3 and TRBJ1-2; D may be TRBD1 (6 bases). Germline V gene lookup returns CDR1 LGHNA and CDR2 YSLEER. This CDR3 has 17 residues. The V end lost 0 bases, the J end lost 4 bases, and 18 bases lay between the germline ends. CDR3 DNA sequence: TGCGCCAGCAGCCAAGATTTAATAGAGGACAGTCCCTATGGCTACACCTTC. It encodes CASSQDLIEDSPYGYTF.

This clone has just one count. This sequence joins TRBV18 and TRBJ2-3; 7 bases align to TRBD2. The ends lost 3 bases at V and 5 bases at J; junction bases unmatched: 5. CDR1 is KGHSH, CDR2 LQKENI, per germline. The CDR3 spans 14 residues. Here the CDR3 reads CASSPGRGIDTQYF. CDR3 nucleotides: TGTGCCAGCTCACCTGGGCGGGGGATAGATACGCAGTATTTT. Looking up the rest from reference TRBV18 and TRBJ2-3 gives the full variable domain: NAGVMQNPRHLVRRRGQEARLRCSPMKGHSHVYWYRQLPEEGLKFMVYLQKENIIDESGMPKERFSAEFPKEGPSILRIQQVVRGDSAAYFCASSPGRGIDTQYFGPGTRLTVL.

The chain recombines TRBV11-2 with TRBJ2-5, with 15 nucleotides matching TRBD2. Germline assignment: CDR1 SGHAT and CDR2 FQNNGV. CDR3 length equals 16 residues. V lost 5 bases and J lost 5; bases outside the gene matches: 6. DNA for the CDR3: TGTGCCAGCAGCGCCGGGACTAGCGGGAGGTGGGAGACCCAGTACTTC. It encodes CASSAGTSGRWETQYF. The full variable domain, completed using reference TRBV11-2 and TRBJ2-5, is EAGVAQSPRYKIIEKRQSVAFWCNPISGHATLYWYQQILGQGPKLLIQFQNNGVVDDSQLPKDRFSAERLKGVDSTLKIQPAKLEDSAVYLCASSAGTSGRWETQYFGPGTRLLVL.

This clone was observed a few times. This chain connects TRBV5-1 to TRBJ2-1, with D uncertain. Germline loops: CDR1 SGHRS, CDR2 YFSETQ. The CDR3 covers 16 residues. V lost 4 bases and J 2 bases, leaving 16 bases between the germline ends. CDR3 sequence (DNA): TGCGCCAGCAGCCCCCGCCGTCACAATACCTACAATGAGCAGTTCTTC. This translates into CASSPRRHNTYNEQFF.

As for this clone: The junction and the germline gene differ at one end; a read error may be behind it. The chain combines TRBV5-8 with TRBJ1-2; D not certain. CDR1 is SGHTS, CDR2 YDEGEE, per germline. The CDR3 runs to 9 residues. DNA for the CDR3: TGTGCCAGCAGCCGCGTCCCCCCCTTC. Translated: CASSRVPPF.

The chain uses TRBV28 and TRBJ1-5, with D uncertain. Germline CDR1 and CDR2: MDHEN and SYDVKM. The V and J ends lost 2 bases and 7 bases respectively, with 15 bases between them. The CDR3 is 15 amino acids. The CDR3 bases are TGTGCCAGCAGTTTAGAGGTCGCAATCCGACAGCCCCAGCATTTT. Protein sequence: CASSLEVAIRQPQHF. Filled out from reference TRBV28 and TRBJ1-5, the complete variable domain reads DVKVTQSSRYLVKRTGEKVFLECVQDMDHENMFWYRQDPGLGLRLIYFSYDVKMKEKGDIPEGYSVSREKKERFSLILESASTNQTSMYLCASSLEVAIRQPQHFGDGTRLSIL.

This clone was picked up a small number of times. The chain employs TRBV14 and TRBJ2-3; D may be TRBD1 (6 bases). The germline V gene encodes CDR1 SGHDN and CDR2 FVKESK. CDR3 length: 16 residues. V gave up 0 bases and J gave up 2 bases, with 12 bases separating them. CDR3 loop: CASSQDETGTTDTQYF. DNA for the CDR3: TGTGCCAGCAGCCAAGATGAAACAGGGACCACAGATACGCAGTATTTT.

The J gene is TRBJ2-7, the V gene TRBV28; D is possibly TRBD2 (5 bases). Germline V lookup: CDR1 MDHEN, CDR2 SYDVKM. V shed 2 bases and J shed 5 bases, with 13 bases lying between them. The CDR3 contains 14 residues. The CDR3 reads CASSLDGVAHEQYF. DNA for the CDR3: TGTGCCAGCAGTTTAGACGGGGTGGCCCACGAGCAGTACTTC.

Of note for this clone: An end of the junction differs from the germline gene, which may be a read error. This chain connects TRBV7-7 to TRBJ2-2, with TRBD2 as a possible D gene (6 bases). Per germline, CDR1 SSHAT and CDR2 FNYEAQ (reference sequence). CDR3 length equals 19 residues. Written as DNA, the CDR3 is TGTGCTAGCAGCTCTAGTCCTGGGCGTGGGGGGAACGACACCGGGGAGCTGTTTTTT. Protein sequence: CASSSSPGRGGNDTGELFF.

The V call is TRBV15, the J call TRBJ2-7, with 13 bases aligning to TRBD2. Germline CDR1 reads LNHNV; CDR2 reads YYDKDF (reference sequence). V was pared by 3 bases and J by 0 bases, with 8 bases of the junction left unmatched. The CDR3 sequence is 18 residues long. CDR3 coding DNA: TGTGCCACCAGCAGGGCAAGCCGGACTAGCGGGAGCTCCTACGAGCAGTACTTC. As protein: CATSRASRTSGSSYEQYF.

This chain links TRBV6-4 with TRBJ2-1; TRBD2 matches 12 bases. Germline assignment: CDR1 MRHNA and CDR2 SNTAGT. Germline trimming cut 0 bases from V and 7 bases from J; bases unmatched to any gene: 1. This CDR3 region has 15 residues. CDR3 amino acids: CASSDSGLAGNEQFF. CDR3 bases: TGTGCCAGCAGTGACTCGGGACTAGCGGGTAATGAGCAGTTCTTC.

The rearrangement links TRBV5-1 to TRBJ2-7; 8 bases match TRBD2. The CDR3 has 15 amino acids. Germline V gives CDR1 SGHRS, CDR2 YFSETQ. V lost 4 bases to trimming and J lost 7 bases; unmatched junction nucleotides: 13. CDR3 sequence (DNA): TGCGCCAGCAGCCAAGGGACTAGTACCCCGTGTGAGCAGTACTTC. It yields the protein CASSQGTSTPCEQYF.

This chain connects TRBV11-1 to TRBJ2-5, with 8 bases that match TRBD1. The germline V gene encodes CDR1 SGHAT and CDR2 FQDESV (reference sequence). The CDR3 consists of 16 residues. The ends lost 5 bases at V and 3 bases at J; junction bases unmatched: 11. CDR3 DNA sequence: TGTGCCAGCAGCAACGGACAGGGAAATCCTAAAGAGACCCAGTACTTC. Translating it yields CASSNGQGNPKETQYF.

This chain uses TRBV5-8 with TRBJ2-1, with 9 bases identical to TRBD1. Germline CDR1 and CDR2: SGHTS and YDEGEE. This CDR3 is 16 amino acids long. V dropped 5 bases and J dropped 6; count of bases not matched to a gene: 12. CDR3 loop: CASRVGLGQGRNEQFF. The CDR3 DNA reads TGTGCCAGCAGAGTGGGGTTAGGACAGGGGCGCAATGAGCAGTTCTTC.

The chain is built from TRBV12-5 and TRBJ2-7; D is ambiguous. The V end was cut by 6 bases, the J end by 9 bases, with 12 bases between. The length of the CDR3 is 11 residues. The germline CDR1 and CDR2 sequences are LGHNT and FRNRAP. The CDR3 loop is CASGPGSGQYF. The CDR3 coding sequence is TGTGCTAGTGGCCCCGGGTCGGGGCAGTACTTC.